This TCR beta chain came from a study of blood T cell repertoires in COVID-19. The length of the CDR3 is 16 residues. Per germline, CDR1 LGHDT and CDR2 YNNKEL (reference sequence). Trimming at V came to 4 bases and at J to 5 bases, leaving 14 bases not matched to a gene. In the original workflow: Quantification of nucleated cells was approximated via reference gene primer amplification. Some clones are missing from TCRdb's copy, which holds only in-frame ones; the method was immunoSEQ multiplex PCR. The D gene and trimming were derived from the DNA, and the V and J assignments and clone size from that table. The sample lists around 430,000 clones; around nine tenths were seen once. This clone was picked up a small number of times.

This receptor was taken from a woman in her forties or fifties who had recovered from COVID-19. The sequenced sample consisted of PBMCs or T cells enriched from blood (not recorded which). The chain links TRBV3-1 (or the pseudogene TRBV3-2) to TRBJ2-7, with TRBD1 identical over 7 bases. The DNA for the CDR3 is TGTGCCAGCAGCCGAGACTCCGGGACAGTGTGGAACGAGCAGTACTTC. Protein sequence: CASSRDSGTVWNEQYF.